This is a list of T cell receptor beta chains from one sample in a study of cytomegalovirus exposure and HLA in healthy donors. Clones were read by immunoSEQ multiplex PCR, and TCRdb kept only the in-frame ones, dropping some. The top ten clones hold 3% to 4% of a sample with 140,000 to 150,000 clones, about 82% of them seen once. The specimen was PBMCs. The receptors were sampled from a male donor in good health and CMV-seronegative. The CDR3 runs from the conserved cysteine through the conserved F or W. The D gene is left open where the match is weak. Size is stated for part of the rows, as once, few or many counts, or as a class when the clone is expanded.

clone_size	v_call	d_call	j_call	cdr3_nt	cdr3_aa
-	TRBV2	-	TRBJ2-5	TGTGCCAGCAGGAGGGACTGGAAAGAGACCCAGTACTTC	CASRRDWKETQYF
-	TRBV29-1	TRBD2	TRBJ2-7	TGCAGCGTTGGGGGGTCGGGAGGGCCTGCCTACGAGCAGTACTTC	CSVGGSGGPAYEQYF
-	TRBV7-9	-	TRBJ1-1	TGTGCCAGCAGCTTAGGGACAGCTGAAGCTTTCTTT	CASSLGTAEAFF
-	TRBV5-1	-	TRBJ1-6	TGCGCCAGCAGCTTGGGGCCGGACTCCTACAATTCACCCCTCCACTTT	CASSLGPDSYNSPLHF
-	TRBV23-1	-	TRBJ2-3	TGCGCCAGCAGTCAATCTACCGTCATCGGACAGAGGACAGATACGCAGTATTTT	CASSQSTVIGQRTDTQYF
-	TRBV6-1	TRBD1	TRBJ1-5	TGTGCCAGCAGTGACGGGACAGGGACTAGAAGTCAGCCCCAGCATTTT	CASSDGTGTRSQPQHF
-	TRBV6-1	-	TRBJ2-2	TGTGCCAGCAGCATCTTGGCGGCCGGGGAGCTGTTTTTT	CASSILAAGELFF
-	TRBV7-8	-	TRBJ1-5	TGTGCCAGCAGCTGGTACCGGGACATAAACCAGCCCCAGCATTTT	CASSWYRDINQPQHF
-	TRBV28	TRBD2	TRBJ2-3	TGTGCCAGCAGTGTTATAGTACAGTTAGCGGGGGGGAGCACAGATACGCAGTATTTT	CASSVIVQLAGGSTDTQYF
-	TRBV11-2	TRBD2	TRBJ2-7	TGTGCCAGCAGCGACCGGACTAGCGGCAAATCCTACGAGCAGTACTTC	CASSDRTSGKSYEQYF
-	TRBV5-1	-	TRBJ2-3	TGCGCCAGCAGTTACACACCCGCAACATCTAGCACAGATACGCAGTATTTT	CASSYTPATSSTDTQYF
-	TRBV5-4	-	TRBJ1-2	TGTGCCAGCAGCTCCGTACAGGGCCATGGCTACACCTTC	CASSSVQGHGYTF
-	TRBV18	TRBD1	TRBJ1-1	TGTGCCAGCTCACTGGGACAGGGGGCGAAGAACACTGAAGCTTTCTTT	CASSLGQGAKNTEAFF
-	TRBV7-9	TRBD2	TRBJ2-1	TGTGCCAGCAGCCCCCGGCTAGCGGGGAACAATGAGCAGTTCTTC	CASSPRLAGNNEQFF
-	TRBV5-1	TRBD1	TRBJ2-2	TGCGCCAGCAGCTGGGGATGGACAGGGGAGAACACCGGGGAGCTGTTTTTT	CASSWGWTGENTGELFF
-	TRBV19	-	TRBJ2-7	TGTGCCAGTATGGGGCCCACCTACGAGCAGTACTTC	CASMGPTYEQYF
-	TRBV28	TRBD1	TRBJ2-5	TGTGCCAGCAGGGAACAGGGGGCCCTACAGACCCAGTACTTC	CASREQGALQTQYF
-	TRBV6-1	-	TRBJ2-2	TGTGCCAGCTCTGGACAGACGAACACCGGGGAGCTGTTTTTT	CASSGQTNTGELFF
once	TRBV5-1	-	TRBJ1-6	TGCGCCAGCAGCTTGTCAGGGTGGGATTCACCCCTCCACTTT	CASSLSGWDSPLHF
-	TRBV9	-	TRBJ2-5	TGTGCCAGCAGCGGCGACGTTGGCGGGAAGGGGGAGACCCAGTACTTC	CASSGDVGGKGETQYF
-	TRBV7-9	TRBD1	TRBJ2-7	TGTGCCAGCAGCTTATTCTTAGGACAGGACCAGAAATACGAGCAGTACTTC	CASSLFLGQDQKYEQYF
few	TRBV18	-	TRBJ1-4	TGTGCCAGCTCACCACGGCAGGCAACTAATGAAAAACTGTTTTTT	CASSPRQATNEKLFF
-	TRBV18	TRBD1	TRBJ2-7	TGTGCCAGCTCACCCCTGGACAGGGGGATTCCCTACGAGCAGTACTTC	CASSPLDRGIPYEQYF
-	TRBV6-1	-	TRBJ2-7	TGTGCCAGCAGTGAACAAAGGGGCTCGGACTACGAGCAGTACTTC	CASSEQRGSDYEQYF
-	TRBV15	TRBD2	TRBJ2-1	TGTGCCACCAGCACCCCGGGACTAGCGGATCTCGATGAGCAGTTCTTC	CATSTPGLADLDEQFF
-	TRBV7-8	-	TRBJ1-1	TGTGCCAGCAGCTTTCTACAGAAGGCCACTGAAGCTTTCTTT	CASSFLQKATEAFF
-	TRBV7-3	-	TRBJ2-1	TGTGCCAGCAGCGGCGCCCCAGGGTATGAGCAGTTCTTC	CASSGAPGYEQFF
-	TRBV19	TRBD1	TRBJ1-1	TGTGCCAGTAGTATGGGCAGGGGGCATACTGAAGCTTTCTTT	CASSMGRGHTEAFF
once	TRBV7-9	TRBD1	TRBJ2-2	TGTTCCAGCAGCGTAGACGGGACAGAGAACACCGGGGAGCTGTTTTTT	CSSSVDGTENTGELFF
-	TRBV21-1	-	TRBJ2-1	TGTGCCGGACAGGGTTATCCTCGTCAGTTCTTC	CAGQGYPRQFF
-	TRBV18	-	TRBJ1-5	TGTGCCAGCTCACCACATAGGGACTACAATCAGCCCCAGCATTTT	CASSPHRDYNQPQHF
-	TRBV5-6	-	TRBJ1-2	TGTGCCAGCAGCGGCGGAGCGTCAGCTAACTATGGCTACACCTTC	CASSGGASANYGYTF
once	TRBV10-3	TRBD2	TRBJ2-7	TGTGCCATCAGTGATAGACTAGCGGGGGAGCAGTACTTC	CAISDRLAGEQYF
-	TRBV19	-	TRBJ1-6	TGTGCCAGTAAAGGGGCCCAATCACCCCTCCACTTT	CASKGAQSPLHF
-	TRBV7-9	-	TRBJ2-3	TGTTCCAGCAGCGCCACAGGGTCCACAGATACGCAGTATTTT	CSSSATGSTDTQYF
-	TRBV7-3	-	TRBJ1-4	TGTGCCAGCAGCTCCACAGGGCCGGGAGAAAAACTGTTTTTT	CASSSTGPGEKLFF
-	TRBV10-2	-	TRBJ1-1	TGCGCCAGCAGTGAGTTAGGGGGCACTGAAGCTTTCTTT	CASSELGGTEAFF
-	TRBV9	TRBD1	TRBJ2-7	TGTGCCAGCAGCGTCGGACAGGACAGCTCCTACGAGCAGTACTTC	CASSVGQDSSYEQYF
-	TRBV9	TRBD2	TRBJ2-7	TGTGCCAGCAGCATGGGACTAGCTGAAGAGCAGTACTTC	CASSMGLAEEQYF
-	TRBV2	TRBD1	TRBJ2-2	TGTGCCAGCAGTGCACGGACAGGGGTGAACACCGGGGAGCTGTTTTTT	CASSARTGVNTGELFF
-	TRBV4-1	TRBD1	TRBJ1-2	TGCGCCAGCAGCCAAGACCGCCTCGGACAGGGGGCACGTGCTAACTATGGCTACACCTTC	CASSQDRLGQGARANYGYTF
-	TRBV29-1	TRBD2	TRBJ2-7	TGTAGCGTCAGGACTAGCGGGAGATACGAGCAGTACTTC	CSVRTSGRYEQYF
-	TRBV4-1	TRBD2	TRBJ2-3	TGCGCCAGCAGCCGGACTAGCGGGGGGGCCGGTGTGGATACGCAGTATTTT	CASSRTSGGAGVDTQYF
-	TRBV10-2	TRBD2	TRBJ2-7	TGCGCCAGCAGTGAGTTGGATGCGACGGGGGGTGGCGAGCAGTACTTC	CASSELDATGGGEQYF
-	TRBV5-4	-	TRBJ1-1	TGTGCCAGCAGCTTGGCCCCCCCCGGGGACTGGAACACTGAAGCTTTCTTT	CASSLAPPGDWNTEAFF
-	TRBV5-8	TRBD1	TRBJ1-1	TGTGCCAGCAGCTTGATACCGGGACAGGGAACTGAAGCTTTCTTT	CASSLIPGQGTEAFF
once	TRBV5-4	TRBD1	TRBJ2-2	TGTGCCAGCAGACGACAGGGGGCAAGCACCGGGGAGCTGTTTTTT	CASRRQGASTGELFF
-	TRBV19	TRBD2	TRBJ2-1	TGTGCCAGTAGTGGGGCTAGCGGGGGGGACAATGAGCAGTTCTTC	CASSGASGGDNEQFF
-	TRBV28	TRBD1	TRBJ2-3	TGTGCCAGCTCGGGACAGGGGGCCACAGATACGCAGTATTTT	CASSGQGATDTQYF
-	TRBV6-5	TRBD1	TRBJ2-7	TGTGCCAGCAGGCCGGGACAGAGTCCCTACGAGCAGTACTTC	CASRPGQSPYEQYF
-	TRBV9	TRBD2	TRBJ2-7	TGTGCCAGCAGCGCCTGGGCTAGCGGGAGTCGCGAGCAGTACTTC	CASSAWASGSREQYF
-	TRBV5-1	-	TRBJ1-2	TGCGCCAGCAGCTTGGTAGGGGCGGACTATGGCTACACCTTC	CASSLVGADYGYTF